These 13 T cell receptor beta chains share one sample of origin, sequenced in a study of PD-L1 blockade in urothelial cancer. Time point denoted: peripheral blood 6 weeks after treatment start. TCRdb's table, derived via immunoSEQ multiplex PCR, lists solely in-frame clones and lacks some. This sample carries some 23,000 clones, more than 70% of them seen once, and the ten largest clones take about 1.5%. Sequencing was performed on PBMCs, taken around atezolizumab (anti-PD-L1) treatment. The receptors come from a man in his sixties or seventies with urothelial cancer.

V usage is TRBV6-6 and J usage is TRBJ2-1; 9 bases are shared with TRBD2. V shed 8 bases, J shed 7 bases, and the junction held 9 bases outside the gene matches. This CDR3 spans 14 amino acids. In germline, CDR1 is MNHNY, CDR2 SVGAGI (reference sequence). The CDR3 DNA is TGTGCCAGCGAACGGGGTCTAGCGGGAAATGAGCAGTTCTTC. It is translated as CASERGLAGNEQFF.

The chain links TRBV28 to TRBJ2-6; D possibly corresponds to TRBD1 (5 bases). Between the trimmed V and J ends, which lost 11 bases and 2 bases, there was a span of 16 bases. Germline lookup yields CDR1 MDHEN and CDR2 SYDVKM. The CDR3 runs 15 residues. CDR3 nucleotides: TGTGCCGTGAAACCGGTAGGGGCTGGGGCCAACGTCCTGACTTTC. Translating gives CAVKPVGAGANVLTF.

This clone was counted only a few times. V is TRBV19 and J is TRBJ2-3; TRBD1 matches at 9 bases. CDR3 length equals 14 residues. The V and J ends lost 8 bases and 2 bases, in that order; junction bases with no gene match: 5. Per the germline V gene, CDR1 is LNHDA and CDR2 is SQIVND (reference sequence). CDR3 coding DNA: TGTGCCAGTTCACAGGGGGCCCACACAGATACGCAGTATTTT. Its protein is CASSQGAHTDTQYF.

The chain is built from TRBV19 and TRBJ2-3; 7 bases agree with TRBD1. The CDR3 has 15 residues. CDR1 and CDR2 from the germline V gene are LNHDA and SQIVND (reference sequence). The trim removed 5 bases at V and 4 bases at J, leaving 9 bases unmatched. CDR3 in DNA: TGTGCCAGTAGTCTAACAGGGGCTGGGGCAGATACGCAGTATTTT. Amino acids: CASSLTGAGADTQYF.

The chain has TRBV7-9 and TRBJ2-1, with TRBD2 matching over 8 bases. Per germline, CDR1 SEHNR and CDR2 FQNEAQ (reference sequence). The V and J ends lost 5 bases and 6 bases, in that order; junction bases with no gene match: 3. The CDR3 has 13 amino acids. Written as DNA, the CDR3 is TGTGCCAGCAGCCCCGGGACTAGCAATGAGCAGTTCTTC. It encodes CASSPGTSNEQFF.

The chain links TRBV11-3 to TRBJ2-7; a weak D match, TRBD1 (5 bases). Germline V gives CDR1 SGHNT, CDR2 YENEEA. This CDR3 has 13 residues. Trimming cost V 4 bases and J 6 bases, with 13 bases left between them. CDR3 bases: TGTGCCAGCAGCTCCGCCAGGGTGGGCGAGCAGTACTTC. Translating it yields CASSSARVGEQYF.

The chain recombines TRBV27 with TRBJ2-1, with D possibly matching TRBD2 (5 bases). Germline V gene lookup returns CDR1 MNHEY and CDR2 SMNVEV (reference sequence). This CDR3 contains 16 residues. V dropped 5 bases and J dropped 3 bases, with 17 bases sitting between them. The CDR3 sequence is CASSGPGITRYNEQFF. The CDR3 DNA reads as TGTGCCAGCAGTGGACCCGGGATTACACGCTACAATGAGCAGTTCTTC.

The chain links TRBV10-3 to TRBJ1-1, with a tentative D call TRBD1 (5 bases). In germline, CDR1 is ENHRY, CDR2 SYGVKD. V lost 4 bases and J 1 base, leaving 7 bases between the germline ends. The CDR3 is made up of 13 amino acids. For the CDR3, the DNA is TGTGCCATCAGTGCCAGGGAGAACACTGAAGCTTTCTTT. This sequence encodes CAISARENTEAFF.

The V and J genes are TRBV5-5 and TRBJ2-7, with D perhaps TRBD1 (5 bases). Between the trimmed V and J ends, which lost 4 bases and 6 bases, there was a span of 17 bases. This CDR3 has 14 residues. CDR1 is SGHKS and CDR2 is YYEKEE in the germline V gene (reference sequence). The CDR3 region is CASSQVSGSGEQYF. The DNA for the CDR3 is TGTGCCAGCAGCCAGGTCTCAGGGTCGGGCGAGCAGTACTTC.

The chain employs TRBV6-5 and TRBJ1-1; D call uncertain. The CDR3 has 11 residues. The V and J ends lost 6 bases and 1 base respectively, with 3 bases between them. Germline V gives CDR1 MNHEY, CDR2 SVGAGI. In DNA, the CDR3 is TGTGCCAGCAGCGGGAACACTGAAGCTTTCTTT. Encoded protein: CASSGNTEAFF.

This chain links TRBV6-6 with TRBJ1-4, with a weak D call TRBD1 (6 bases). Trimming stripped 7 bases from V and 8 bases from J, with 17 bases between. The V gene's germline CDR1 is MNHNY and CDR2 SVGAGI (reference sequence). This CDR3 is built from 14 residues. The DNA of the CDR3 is TGTGCCAGCACCGGGCAGGGGTTTAAAGAAAAACTGTTTTTT. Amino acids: CASTGQGFKEKLFF.

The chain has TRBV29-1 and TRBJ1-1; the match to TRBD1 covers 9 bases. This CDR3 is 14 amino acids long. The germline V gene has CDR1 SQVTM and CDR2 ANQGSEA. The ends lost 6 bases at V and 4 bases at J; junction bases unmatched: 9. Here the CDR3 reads CSVDRGGGGTEAFF. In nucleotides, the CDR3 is TGCAGCGTGGACAGGGGAGGGGGGGGCACTGAAGCTTTCTTT.

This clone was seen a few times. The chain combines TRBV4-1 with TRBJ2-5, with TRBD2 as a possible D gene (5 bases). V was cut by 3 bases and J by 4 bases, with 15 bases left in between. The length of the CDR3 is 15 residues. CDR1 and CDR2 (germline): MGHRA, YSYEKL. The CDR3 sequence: CASSHVGMDGETQYF. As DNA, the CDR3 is TGCGCCAGCAGCCATGTCGGGATGGATGGAGAGACCCAGTACTTC.